A selection of T cell receptor beta chains follows, all from one sample in a study of shared clonotypes between healthy human individuals. Method: immunoSEQ multiplex PCR; TCRdb's copy keeps in-frame clones and lacks some. This sample yields a few million clones, of which almost 96% are seen a single time; roughly 0.13% belongs to the top ten. Material for sequencing was naive CD4+ T cells sorted from blood. The receptors come from a man younger than 35 in good health. Each CDR3 is given with its conserved first and last residue. Fields, in order: CDR3 length, J gene, V gene, D gene, clone size, CDR3 protein, CDR3 DNA. The D gene is left open where the match is weak. Only part of the rows carry a size: once, few, many, or a class if the clone is expanded.

len: 12
j_gene: TRBJ1-2
v_gene: TRBV5-4
d_gene: .
abundance: .
CDR3aa: CASSLDRSGYTF
CDR3nt: TGTGCCAGCAGCCTGGACAGATCTGGCTACACCTTC

len: 15
j_gene: TRBJ1-1
v_gene: TRBV5-1
d_gene: TRBD1
abundance: .
CDR3aa: CASSLVSGGGREAFF
CDR3nt: TGCGCCAGCAGCTTGGTTTCAGGGGGTGGACGAGAAGCTTTCTTT

len: 19
j_gene: TRBJ1-3
v_gene: TRBV30
d_gene: .
abundance: .
CDR3aa: CAWSAHLLIGGAPGNTIYF
CDR3nt: TGTGCCTGGAGTGCCCACTTACTCATAGGGGGGGCCCCTGGAAACACCATATATTTT

len: 13
j_gene: TRBJ1-6
v_gene: TRBV7-9
d_gene: .
abundance: many
CDR3aa: CASSPRGFSPLHF
CDR3nt: TGTGCCAGCAGCCCACGCGGGTTTTCACCCCTCCACTTT

len: 16
j_gene: TRBJ2-2
v_gene: TRBV5-1
d_gene: TRBD1
abundance: .
CDR3aa: CASSLTGGMNTGELFF
CDR3nt: TGCGCCAGCAGCTTGACAGGGGGCATGAACACCGGGGAGCTGTTTTTT

len: 16
j_gene: TRBJ1-5
v_gene: TRBV28
d_gene: TRBD1
abundance: .
CDR3aa: CASRQDRDYSNQPQHF
CDR3nt: TGTGCCAGCAGACAAGACAGGGATTATAGCAATCAGCCCCAGCATTTT

len: 15
j_gene: TRBJ2-7
v_gene: TRBV4-1
d_gene: .
abundance: .
CDR3aa: CASSQVGSSSYEQYF
CDR3nt: TGCGCCAGCAGCCAAGTTGGCAGTAGCTCCTACGAGCAGTACTTC

len: 14
j_gene: TRBJ2-7
v_gene: TRBV21-1
d_gene: .
abundance: .
CDR3aa: CASSKESGCYEQYF
CDR3nt: TGTGCCAGCAGCAAAGAATCTGGGTGCTACGAGCAGTACTTC

len: 17
j_gene: TRBJ1-2
v_gene: TRBV9
d_gene: TRBD1
abundance: .
CDR3aa: CASSARDRAGEDYGYTF
CDR3nt: TGTGCCAGCAGCGCCCGGGACAGGGCTGGTGAAGACTATGGCTACACCTTC

len: 15
j_gene: TRBJ1-1
v_gene: TRBV5-6
d_gene: TRBD1
abundance: .
CDR3aa: CASSSGTGVGTEAFF
CDR3nt: TGTGCCAGCAGCTCGGGGACAGGGGTTGGGACTGAAGCTTTCTTT

len: 13
j_gene: TRBJ1-4
v_gene: TRBV4-1
d_gene: .
abundance: once
CDR3aa: CASSRESNEKLFF
CDR3nt: TGCGCCAGCAGCCGAGAGAGCAATGAAAAACTGTTTTTT

len: 14
j_gene: TRBJ1-2
v_gene: TRBV2
d_gene: .
abundance: .
CDR3aa: CASRGPGGSYGYTF
CDR3nt: TGTGCCAGCAGGGGTCCGGGCGGGAGCTATGGCTACACCTTC

len: 16
j_gene: TRBJ2-1
v_gene: TRBV5-1
d_gene: TRBD2
abundance: once
CDR3aa: CASSRGGLAVYNEQFF
CDR3nt: TGCGCCAGCAGCCGCGGGGGACTAGCGGTCTACAATGAGCAGTTCTTC

len: 11
j_gene: TRBJ1-2
v_gene: TRBV28
d_gene: .
abundance: .
CDR3aa: CASSTGSGYTF
CDR3nt: TGTGCCAGCAGCACAGGTTCTGGCTACACCTTC

len: 14
j_gene: TRBJ2-3
v_gene: TRBV5-1
d_gene: .
abundance: .
CDR3aa: CASSPGTSTDTQYF
CDR3nt: TGCGCCAGCAGCCCTGGGACTAGCACAGATACGCAGTATTTT

len: 17
j_gene: TRBJ2-2
v_gene: TRBV19
d_gene: TRBD1
abundance: .
CDR3aa: CASSSLPGQGGTGELFF
CDR3nt: TGTGCCAGTAGTTCCTTACCGGGACAGGGGGGCACCGGGGAGCTGTTTTTT

len: 15
j_gene: TRBJ1-1
v_gene: TRBV28
d_gene: .
abundance: .
CDR3aa: CASRGGQARNTEAFF
CDR3nt: TGTGCCAGCCGAGGCGGGCAAGCACGGAACACTGAAGCTTTCTTT

len: 13
j_gene: TRBJ2-7
v_gene: TRBV30
d_gene: .
abundance: .
CDR3aa: CAWDQNRGTEQYF
CDR3nt: TGTGCCTGGGACCAAAACAGAGGAACCGAGCAGTACTTC

len: 11
j_gene: TRBJ1-1
v_gene: TRBV30
d_gene: .
abundance: .
CDR3aa: CAWMASTEAFF
CDR3nt: TGTGCCTGGATGGCGAGCACTGAAGCTTTCTTT

len: 11
j_gene: TRBJ2-7
v_gene: TRBV29-1
d_gene: .
abundance: .
CDR3aa: CSGREGTEQYF
CDR3nt: TGCAGCGGAAGAGAAGGGACCGAGCAGTACTTC

len: 14
j_gene: TRBJ1-1
v_gene: TRBV6-1
d_gene: .
abundance: once
CDR3aa: CASSGLGGNTEAFF
CDR3nt: TGTGCCAGCAGCGGCCTGGGGGGGAACACTGAAGCTTTCTTT

len: 15
j_gene: TRBJ1-2
v_gene: TRBV28
d_gene: TRBD1
abundance: .
CDR3aa: CAVDLIGRGQGGYTF
CDR3nt: TGTGCCGTAGATTTGATCGGCAGGGGGCAGGGTGGCTACACCTTC

len: 15
j_gene: TRBJ2-7
v_gene: TRBV6-5
d_gene: TRBD2
abundance: .
CDR3aa: CASSVSGGNTYEQYF
CDR3nt: TGTGCCAGCAGTGTTAGCGGGGGCAACACCTACGAGCAGTACTTC

len: 14
j_gene: TRBJ2-3
v_gene: TRBV9
d_gene: .
abundance: .
CDR3aa: CASSPPTRVDTQYF
CDR3nt: TGTGCCAGCAGCCCTCCCACCCGGGTAGATACGCAGTATTTT

len: 14
j_gene: TRBJ2-4
v_gene: TRBV5-1
d_gene: .
abundance: .
CDR3aa: CASSLGDIFDIQYF
CDR3nt: TGCGCCAGCAGCTTGGGCGACATCTTCGACATTCAGTACTTC

len: 16
j_gene: TRBJ2-5
v_gene: TRBV11-2
d_gene: TRBD2
abundance: .
CDR3aa: CASSLGPSGIQETQYF
CDR3nt: TGTGCCAGCAGCTTAGGGCCTAGCGGGATTCAAGAGACCCAGTACTTC

len: 14
j_gene: TRBJ2-7
v_gene: TRBV5-6
d_gene: .
abundance: .
CDR3aa: CASSFRDTMGEQYF
CDR3nt: TGTGCCAGCAGCTTTCGGGACACGATGGGCGAGCAGTACTTC

len: 11
j_gene: TRBJ2-1
v_gene: TRBV18
d_gene: .
abundance: .
CDR3aa: CASSRTFQGFF
CDR3nt: TGTGCCAGCTCACGGACATTTCAGGGGTTCTTC

len: 12
j_gene: TRBJ1-2
v_gene: TRBV2
d_gene: .
abundance: .
CDR3aa: CASSGGGNGYTF
CDR3nt: TGTGCCAGCAGTGGAGGCGGGAACGGCTACACCTTC

len: 16
j_gene: TRBJ1-1
v_gene: TRBV28
d_gene: TRBD1
abundance: .
CDR3aa: CASGGGAPTSSTEAFF
CDR3nt: TGTGCCAGCGGAGGGGGCGCCCCTACCTCGAGCACTGAAGCTTTCTTT

len: 13
j_gene: TRBJ2-7
v_gene: TRBV4-1
d_gene: .
abundance: once
CDR3aa: CASSQRLLYEQYF
CDR3nt: TGCGCCAGCAGCCAGCGACTCCTCTACGAGCAGTACTTC

len: 14
j_gene: TRBJ1-1
v_gene: TRBV14
d_gene: .
abundance: .
CDR3aa: CASSQPNSGTEAFF
CDR3nt: TGTGCCAGCAGCCAACCTAATAGTGGCACTGAAGCTTTCTTT

len: 13
j_gene: TRBJ2-7
v_gene: TRBV6-1
d_gene: .
abundance: .
CDR3aa: CASRGTAPYEQYF
CDR3nt: TGTGCCAGCAGGGGGACTGCTCCCTACGAGCAGTACTTC

len: 17
j_gene: TRBJ2-3
v_gene: TRBV28
d_gene: .
abundance: .
CDR3aa: CASSFQSSRDRTDTQYF
CDR3nt: TGTGCCAGCAGTTTCCAGAGTTCGAGGGATAGGACAGATACGCAGTATTTT

len: 15
j_gene: TRBJ2-7
v_gene: TRBV4-1
d_gene: TRBD1
abundance: .
CDR3aa: CASSHGTGGSYEQYF
CDR3nt: TGCGCCAGCAGCCACGGGACAGGGGGCTCCTACGAGCAGTACTTC

len: 15
j_gene: TRBJ2-2
v_gene: TRBV7-9
d_gene: .
abundance: .
CDR3aa: CASSSLGGNTGELFF
CDR3nt: TGTGCCAGCAGCTCTTTAGGCGGAAACACCGGGGAGCTGTTTTTT

len: 15
j_gene: TRBJ2-6
v_gene: TRBV6-1
d_gene: .
abundance: .
CDR3aa: CASSGPISGANVLTF
CDR3nt: TGTGCCAGCTCGGGACCTATCTCTGGGGCCAACGTCCTGACTTTC

len: 14
j_gene: TRBJ1-1
v_gene: TRBV10-3
d_gene: .
abundance: .
CDR3aa: CAISDLDVGTEAFF
CDR3nt: TGTGCCATCAGTGATTTGGACGTCGGCACTGAAGCTTTCTTT

len: 16
j_gene: TRBJ1-1
v_gene: TRBV25-1
d_gene: TRBD1
abundance: .
CDR3aa: CASSPRATGVNTEAFF
CDR3nt: TGTGCCAGCAGTCCTAGAGCGACAGGGGTGAACACTGAAGCTTTCTTT

len: 13
j_gene: TRBJ2-7
v_gene: TRBV7-2
d_gene: .
abundance: .
CDR3aa: CASSIQPTYEQYF
CDR3nt: TGTGCCAGCAGCATACAACCTACCTACGAGCAGTACTTC

len: 15
j_gene: TRBJ1-5
v_gene: TRBV9
d_gene: TRBD1
abundance: once
CDR3aa: CASSQGAHGNQPQHF
CDR3nt: TGTGCCAGCAGCCAGGGGGCACACGGCAATCAGCCCCAGCATTTT

len: 13
j_gene: TRBJ1-5
v_gene: TRBV19
d_gene: .
abundance: .
CDR3aa: CASSRESNQPQHF
CDR3nt: TGTGCCAGTAGTAGAGAGAGCAATCAGCCCCAGCATTTT

len: 14
j_gene: TRBJ1-5
v_gene: TRBV19
d_gene: TRBD1
abundance: few
CDR3aa: CASSIGQVRQPQHF
CDR3nt: TGTGCCAGTAGTATCGGACAGGTACGTCAGCCCCAGCATTTT

len: 16
j_gene: TRBJ1-4
v_gene: TRBV2
d_gene: TRBD1
abundance: .
CDR3aa: CASSATGGSTNEKLFF
CDR3nt: TGTGCCAGCAGTGCTACAGGGGGGTCAACTAATGAAAAACTGTTTTTT

len: 14
j_gene: TRBJ1-4
v_gene: TRBV4-3
d_gene: .
abundance: .
CDR3aa: CASRKAATNEKLFF
CDR3nt: TGCGCCAGCAGAAAGGCAGCAACTAATGAAAAACTGTTTTTT

len: 14
j_gene: TRBJ2-3
v_gene: TRBV6-6
d_gene: .
abundance: .
CDR3aa: CASSYGGNTDTQYF
CDR3nt: TGTGCCAGCAGTTACGGGGGAAACACAGATACGCAGTATTTT

len: 15
j_gene: TRBJ2-1
v_gene: TRBV18
d_gene: .
abundance: once
CDR3aa: CASSPWGQAPNEQFF
CDR3nt: TGTGCCAGCTCACCATGGGGGCAGGCCCCCAATGAGCAGTTCTTC

len: 13
j_gene: TRBJ1-2
v_gene: TRBV10-3
d_gene: .
abundance: .
CDR3aa: CATTRLSNYGYTF
CDR3nt: TGTGCCACTACTAGACTCTCTAACTATGGCTACACCTTC

len: 16
j_gene: TRBJ2-6
v_gene: TRBV5-5
d_gene: .
abundance: .
CDR3aa: CASSLQGSSGANVLTF
CDR3nt: TGTGCCAGCAGCTTGCAGGGAAGCTCTGGGGCCAACGTCCTGACTTTC

len: 16
j_gene: TRBJ2-6
v_gene: TRBV4-3
d_gene: .
abundance: once
CDR3aa: CASSQDRSSGANVLTF
CDR3nt: TGCGCCAGCAGCCAAGATAGGAGTTCAGGGGCCAACGTCCTGACTTTC

len: 16
j_gene: TRBJ2-2
v_gene: TRBV7-8
d_gene: TRBD1
abundance: .
CDR3aa: CASSPGTGGYTGELFF
CDR3nt: TGTGCCAGCAGCCCCGGGACAGGGGGCTACACCGGGGAGCTGTTTTTT

len: 13
j_gene: TRBJ2-7
v_gene: TRBV28
d_gene: .
abundance: once
CDR3aa: CASSLVNLYEQYF
CDR3nt: TGTGCCAGCAGTTTGGTCAACCTCTACGAGCAGTACTTC

len: 12
j_gene: TRBJ1-6
v_gene: TRBV7-8
d_gene: .
abundance: .
CDR3aa: CASSFANSPLHF
CDR3nt: TGTGCCAGCAGCTTCGCTAATTCACCCCTCCACTTT